This T cell receptor (beta chain) was obtained from a study of T cell responses to AZD1222 COVID-19 vaccine. The assay was immunoSEQ multiplex PCR, and TCRdb's table has in-frame clones only and misses some. The sample consists of 52,000 or so clones, roughly 80% of them appearing once. Study findings and constraints: Regions 160-218 and 743-854 dominated among vaccine-associated CD4 TCRs spanning spike. Spike-specific TCR depth and breadth grew after two AZD1222 doses. Clonal diversity was possibly underestimated, and white British individuals and females predominated among donors.

The CDR3 is made up of 14 amino acids. With 11 bases clipped from V and 4 bases from J, the junction kept 11 bases outside the gene matches. Germline CDR1 is LNHDA and CDR2 is SQIVND (reference sequence). On this clone itself: The antigen is not known.

The sample in question was peripheral blood, obtained on day 0 of AZD1222 vaccination. The sequence was obtained from an adult in good health. This chain links TRBV19 with TRBJ2-1; 7 bases line up with TRBD1. This CDR3 is CAAGGITGYNEQFF. Here the CDR3 DNA reads TGTGCCGCAGGGGGTATAACGGGGTACAATGAGCAGTTCTTC.